This TCR beta chain was recovered during a study of CXCR3-negative and CXCR3-positive naive CD8 T cells. Regarding the study as a whole: Naive cells positive for CXCR3 carried more hydrophobic TRB CDR3s than CXCR3-negative ones.

A note on this clonotype: Its target is not known.

Preparation of TRB cDNA libraries relied on 5' RACE carrying UMI labels. TCRdb reprocessed the 5' RACE reads and keeps a single row for each CDR3 protein, giving no DNA. This repertoire comprises about 98,000 distinct CDR3 sequences; its ten largest clones make up around 1%. Sorting was done in triplicate for each CD8+ T cell subset (fewer than 340,000 cells each). Source material: naive CXCR3+ CD8+ T cells from blood. Stated subset: CD45RO-CCR7+CD27+CD95- naive CD8+ T cells expressing CXCR3 (TNR3+). The receptor comes from a human donor in good health. Some clones in this sample may be carry-over from other donors' samples.

The CDR3 sequence: CASSSPGNYEQYF. The chain joins TRBV28 to TRBJ2-7; TCRdb designates TRBD1, a call that cannot be tested without DNA. The CDR3 sequence is 13 residues long. Germline CDR1 MDHEN, CDR2 SYDVKM.